This TCR beta chain was retrieved from a study of blood T cell repertoires in COVID-19. Across the study: Nucleic acid was either cDNA or gDNA, and it came from T cells, B-cell-depleted T cells, or PBMCs.

During active infection, Seattle patients enrolled and were then monitored through disease. Germline V gives CDR1 WNHNN, CDR2 SYGVQD (reference sequence). There are 13 residues in the CDR3. With V trimmed by 9 bases and J by 5 bases, 7 bases remained unmatched. Study processing details: Amplification from reference gene primers served as the basis for estimated nucleated cell counts. Profiling relied on immunoSEQ multiplex PCR, and the TCRdb table lists in-frame clones only, not all of them. The DNA was the basis for D and trimming; V, J and clone size are from that table. This table has roughly 230,000 clones, around 90% appearing once.

V and J are TRBV10-1 and TRBJ2-7, with 10 bases that match TRBD1. The source is a man aged 30-40 years with COVID-19, enrolled during active disease. Sequenced material: peripheral blood. CDR3: CARPGQGCHEQYF. Written as DNA, the CDR3 is TGCGCCAGACCGGGACAGGGGTGCCACGAGCAGTACTTC.